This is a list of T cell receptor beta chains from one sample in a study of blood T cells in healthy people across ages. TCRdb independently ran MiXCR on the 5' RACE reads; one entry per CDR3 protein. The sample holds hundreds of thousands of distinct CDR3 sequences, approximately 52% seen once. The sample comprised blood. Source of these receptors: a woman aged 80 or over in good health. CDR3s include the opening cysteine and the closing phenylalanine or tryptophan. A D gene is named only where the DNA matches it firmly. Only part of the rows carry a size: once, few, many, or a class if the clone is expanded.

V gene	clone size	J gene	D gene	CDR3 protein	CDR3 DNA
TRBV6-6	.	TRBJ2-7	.	CASNRPGSYEQYF	TGTGCCAGCAACCGTCCAGGCTCCTACGAGCAGTACTTC
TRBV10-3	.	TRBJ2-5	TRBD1	CAISSGTGVETQYF	TGTGCCATCTCATCCGGGACAGGGGTAGAGACCCAGTACTTC
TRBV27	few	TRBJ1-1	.	CASSLTLNTEAFF	TGTGCCAGCAGTTTGACTTTGAACACTGAAGCTTTCTTT
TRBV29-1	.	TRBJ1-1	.	CSVGYGPGAFF	TGCAGCGTGGGGTACGGACCGGGGGCTTTCTTT
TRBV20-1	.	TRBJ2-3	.	CSARGRAPTDTQYF	TGCAGTGCTAGAGGACGAGCGCCCACAGATACGCAGTATTTT
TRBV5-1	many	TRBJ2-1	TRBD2	CASAGGASYNEQFF	TGCGCCAGCGCGGGGGGGGCCTCGTACAATGAGCAGTTCTTC
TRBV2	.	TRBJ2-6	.	CASSEWDVLTF	TGTGCCAGCAGTGAATGGGACGTCCTGACTTTC
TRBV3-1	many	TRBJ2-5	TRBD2	CASSQDGRGKTQYF	TGTGCCAGCAGCCAAGATGGGAGGGGTAAGACCCAGTACTTC
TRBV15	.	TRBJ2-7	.	CATSRDQLPSYEQYF	TGTGCCACCAGCAGAGATCAACTGCCCTCCTACGAGCAGTACTTC
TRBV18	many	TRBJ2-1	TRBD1	CASSPLGQYNEQFF	TGTGCCAGCTCACCCCTGGGACAGTACAATGAGCAGTTCTTC
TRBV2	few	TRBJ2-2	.	CASSERSRELFF	TGTGCCAGCAGTGAAAGGTCCAGGGAGCTGTTTTTT
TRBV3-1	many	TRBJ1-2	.	CASSQRFESGYTF	TGTGCCAGCAGCCAACGATTCGAGAGTGGCTACACCTTC
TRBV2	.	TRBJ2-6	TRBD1	CASSGTGAHSGANVLTF	TGTGCCAGCAGCGGGACAGGGGCCCACTCTGGGGCCAACGTCCTGACTTTC
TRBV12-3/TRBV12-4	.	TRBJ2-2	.	CASSTDTGELFF	TGTGCCAGCAGTACGGACACCGGGGAGCTGTTTTTT
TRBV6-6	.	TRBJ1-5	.	CASTQGRGSSNQPQHF	TGTGCCAGCACCCAGGGGCGGGGGTCATCCAATCAGCCCCAGCATTTT
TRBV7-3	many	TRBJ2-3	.	CASSPWQGTDTQYF	TGTGCCAGCAGCCCGTGGCAGGGAACAGATACGCAGTATTTT
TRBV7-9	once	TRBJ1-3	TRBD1	CASRYRGGNTIYF	TGTGCCAGCAGGTACAGGGGTGGAAACACCATATATTTT
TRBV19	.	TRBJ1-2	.	CASNWGATGFYGYTF	TGTGCCAGTAATTGGGGGGCGACGGGCTTCTATGGCTACACCTTC
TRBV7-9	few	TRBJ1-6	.	CASSLGGKAPLHF	TGTGCCAGCAGCTTAGGCGGAAAGGCACCCCTCCACTTT
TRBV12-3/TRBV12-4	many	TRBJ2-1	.	CASSLNGLAPSYNEQFF	TGTGCCAGCAGTCTAAATGGGCTAGCCCCCTCCTACAATGAGCAGTTCTTC
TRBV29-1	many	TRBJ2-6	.	CSVLGGTDGANVLTF	TGCAGCGTGTTAGGGGGGACAGATGGGGCCAACGTCCTGACTTTC
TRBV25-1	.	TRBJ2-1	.	CASSEQGIRETQFF	TGTGCCAGCAGTGAACAGGGTATTAGGGAGACCCAGTTCTTC
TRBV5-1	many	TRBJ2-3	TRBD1	CASSQNKGQTETDTQYF	TGCGCCAGCAGTCAAAACAAGGGACAGACTGAGACAGATACGCAGTATTTT
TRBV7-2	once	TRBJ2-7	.	CASRAAGRTRLNNEQYF	TGTGCCAGCAGAGCCGCGGGGCGGACCCGACTCAACAATGAGCAGTACTTC
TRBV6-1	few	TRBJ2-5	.	CASSNIQGGETQYF	TGTGCCAGCAGCAATATTCAGGGTGGGGAGACCCAGTACTTC
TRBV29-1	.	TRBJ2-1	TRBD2	CSVEGLAGGKGYNEQFF	TGCAGCGTTGAGGGACTAGCGGGAGGTAAAGGCTACAATGAGCAGTTCTTC
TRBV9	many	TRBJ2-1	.	CASTAHVVSSYNEQFF	TGTGCCAGCACCGCTCACGTGGTTAGCTCCTACAATGAGCAGTTCTTC
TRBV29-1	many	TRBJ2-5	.	CSFWWRETQYF	TGCAGCTTCTGGTGGCGAGAGACCCAGTACTTC
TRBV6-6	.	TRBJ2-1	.	CASSYSGNGRDEQFF	TGTGCCAGCAGTTACTCGGGTAACGGGAGAGATGAGCAGTTCTTC